Presented here are 18 T cell receptor beta chains from one specimen sequenced in a study of CD8+ T cells in alopecia areata. Sequencing used cDNA as its template, made by extracting RNA and reverse transcribing it. Here immunoSEQ multiplex PCR was the method, and the copy in TCRdb shows in-frame clones only, minus some. The table has about 100,000 clones, around 59% seen once. The sequenced sample was CD8+ T cells sorted from blood. Every receptor here comes from a human donor in good health.

This clone was picked up a small number of times. The chain couples TRBV28 to TRBJ2-5; D gene uncertain. V was trimmed by 7 bases and J by 2 bases, leaving 14 bases between them. The CDR3 spans 14 residues. Germline V gene lookup returns CDR1 MDHEN and CDR2 SYDVKM. The CDR3 DNA reads as TGTGCCAGCAATCGCGGCAGCTATCAAGAGACCCAGTACTTC. Its protein product is CASNRGSYQETQYF. The entire variable domain, with the rest obtained from reference TRBV28 and TRBJ2-5, is as follows: DVKVTQSSRYLVKRTGEKVFLECVQDMDHENMFWYRQDPGLGLRLIYFSYDVKMKEKGDIPEGYSVSREKKERFSLILESASTNQTSMYLCASNRGSYQETQYFGPGTRLLVL.

The V and J genes are TRBV15 and TRBJ2-7, with 8 bases fitting TRBD1. The ends lost 1 base at V and 1 base at J; junction bases unmatched: 9. This CDR3 spans 17 amino acids. Germline lookup yields CDR1 LNHNV and CDR2 YYDKDF (reference sequence). The CDR3 loop reads CATSRAPDRAGSYEQYF. CDR3 DNA sequence: TGTGCCACCAGCAGAGCCCCGGACAGGGCGGGGTCCTACGAGCAGTACTTC.

The chain couples TRBV2 to TRBJ1-5; a weak D match, TRBD1 (5 bases). Germline values: CDR1 SNHLY, CDR2 FYNNEI. The CDR3 runs 15 residues. V was cut by 6 bases and J by 0 bases, with 12 bases left in between. CDR3 in DNA: TGTGCCAGCAGGAGAGACAGCTATAGCAATCAGCCCCAGCATTTT. It codes for CASRRDSYSNQPQHF. Complete variable domain (other parts from reference TRBV2 and TRBJ1-5): EPEVTQTPSHQVTQMGQEVILRCVPISNHLYFYWYRQILGQKVEFLVSFYNNEISEKSEIFDDQFSVERPDGSNFTLKIRSTKLEDSAMYFCASRRDSYSNQPQHFGDGTRLSIL.

Concerning this clone: Other DNA sequences in the sample encode the same CDR3. The rearrangement joins TRBV19 to TRBJ1-1; D gene ambiguous. This CDR3 comprises 12 residues. The ends were cut back, 3 bases at V and 5 bases at J, with 7 bases in the middle. CDR1 and CDR2 (germline): LNHDA, SQIVND (reference sequence). The CDR3 loop reads CASSIAGTEAFF. The CDR3 coding sequence is TGTGCCAGTAGTATCGCAGGAACTGAAGCTTTCTTT.

The chain employs TRBV6-6 and TRBJ2-5; maybe TRBD2 (6 bases). V lost 8 bases and J 3 bases, leaving 13 bases between the germline ends. CDR3 length: 13 amino acids. Germline V gene data show CDR1 as MNHNY and CDR2 as SVGAGI (reference sequence). In DNA, the CDR3 is TGTGCCAGCCCCGTGCGGAGGGAAGAGACCCAGTACTTC. As protein: CASPVRREETQYF.

V and J are TRBV6-4 and TRBJ2-2; TRBD2 matches at 8 bases. Germline CDR1 MRHNA, CDR2 SNTAGT. With 3 bases clipped from V and 6 bases from J, the junction kept 9 bases outside the gene matches. The CDR3 runs to 16 residues. CDR3 amino acids: CASSEVGGASAGELFF. CDR3 DNA sequence: TGTGCCAGCAGTGAGGTCGGGGGGGCCTCGGCCGGGGAGCTGTTTTTT.

CDR3 region: CATRQGGSYEQYF. The CDR3 DNA reads TGTGCCACCCGACAGGGAGGGAGCTACGAGCAGTACTTC. The V call is TRBV2, the J call TRBJ2-7; D possibly matches TRBD1 or TRBD2 (7 bases each). Between the trimmed V and J ends, which lost 10 bases and 3 bases, there was a span of 16 bases. Germline V gene data show CDR1 as SNHLY and CDR2 as FYNNEI. The CDR3 runs 13 residues.

This clone has a handful of counts. This sequence joins TRBV5-6 and TRBJ2-3; 10 positions match TRBD1. The CDR3 has 17 amino acids. Germline CDR1 reads SGHDT; CDR2 reads YYEEEE. V dropped 2 bases and J dropped 5; count of bases not matched to a gene: 11. CDR3 coding DNA: TGTGCCAGCAGCTTAAGGAGACAGGGGGCTCGAGGAGATACGCAGTATTTT. It yields the protein CASSLRRQGARGDTQYF.

CDR3 DNA sequence: TGTGCCAGCAGCTCTGGCTACTACAATGAGCAGTTCTTC. Translated: CASSSGYYNEQFF. This chain links TRBV5-6 with TRBJ2-1; no definite D call. The CDR3 is 13 residues long. Trimming removed 3 bases at V and 3 bases at J, with 7 bases between. The germline CDR1 and CDR2 sequences are SGHDT and YYEEEE. The whole variable domain, remainder taken from reference TRBV5-6 and TRBJ2-1, is DAGVTQSPTHLIKTRGQQVTLRCSPKSGHDTVSWYQQALGQGPQFIFQYYEEEERQRGNFPDRFSGHQFPNYSSELNVNALLLGDSALYLCASSSGYYNEQFFGPGTRLTVL.

V and J are TRBV4-1 and TRBJ1-1; D is possibly TRBD1 (6 bases). Trimming removed 10 bases from V and 0 bases from J, with 18 bases in between. Looked up from germline, CDR1 is MGHRA and CDR2 is YSYEKL. There are 15 residues in the CDR3. This CDR3 reads CATSLGADMNTEAFF. Written as DNA, the CDR3 is TGCGCCACCTCCCTGGGGGCGGACATGAACACTGAAGCTTTCTTT.

As concerns this clone: The sample contains more than one DNA sequence encoding this CDR3. The V gene is TRBV29-1, the J gene TRBJ1-2; D remains ambiguous. This CDR3 has 14 amino acids. Trimming left V 0 bases short and J 2 bases short, with 10 bases between. Germline V lookup: CDR1 SQVTM, CDR2 ANQGSEA. The CDR3 spells CSVEEADRNYGYTF. The CDR3 coding sequence is TGCAGCGTTGAAGAGGCAGATAGGAACTATGGCTACACCTTC.

The rearrangement uses TRBV4-2 and TRBJ2-2; TRBD1 agrees at 7 bases. V gave up 5 bases and J gave up 3 bases; unmatched junction bases: 6. CDR3 size: 15 residues. Germline V lookup: CDR1 LGHNA, CDR2 YNFKEQ. The CDR3 loop reads CASSLVQGDTGELFF. The CDR3 coding sequence is TGTGCCAGCAGCTTGGTCCAGGGGGACACCGGGGAGCTGTTTTTT.

This clone was counted at least ten times. The rearrangement links TRBV19 to TRBJ2-1, with D possibly TRBD1 on 5 matching bases. Trimming removed 1 base from V and 6 bases from J, with 10 bases in between. The CDR3 is made up of 14 amino acids. CDR1 is LNHDA and CDR2 is SQIVND in the germline V gene (reference sequence). The CDR3 bases are TGTGCCAGTAGTATAGGGGGCCTTGGCAATGAGCAGTTCTTC. This codes for CASSIGGLGNEQFF.

This rearrangement joins TRBV6-1 to TRBJ1-1; TRBD1 aligns across 8 bases. Losses at the gene ends were 5 bases for V and 4 bases for J; bases not matched to a gene: 6. The CDR3 loop spans 14 amino acids. Germline V gene sequence: CDR1 MNHNS, CDR2 SASEGT. CDR3 sequence: CASSSQGAGTEAFF. In DNA form, the CDR3 reads TGTGCCAGCAGTTCCCAGGGGGCAGGCACTGAAGCTTTCTTT.

The chain uses TRBV10-3 and TRBJ2-1; TRBD1 aligns across 12 bases. This CDR3 region has 18 residues. After removal of 7 bases from V and 5 bases from J, the junction contained 15 bases not matched to a gene. Germline V gene lookup returns CDR1 ENHRY and CDR2 SYGVKD. DNA of the CDR3: TGTGCCATCACCGCCACCCCGGGACAGGGGGCTCTGGACAATGAGCAGTTCTTC. Translating it yields CAITATPGQGALDNEQFF.

The chain combines TRBV30 with TRBJ2-7; D tentatively reads TRBD1 or TRBD2 (5 bases each). The germline gives CDR1 GTSNPN, CDR2 SVGIG (reference sequence). V was pared by 5 bases and J by 6 bases, with 14 bases between. This CDR3 is built from 12 residues. DNA of the CDR3: TGTGCCTGGTCCGGGACGCCAATCGAGCAGTACTTC. Protein product: CAWSGTPIEQYF.

The rearrangement joins TRBV28 to TRBJ1-2; 8 bases align to TRBD1. This CDR3 has 15 amino acids. The junction had 9 bases not matched to a gene; V was cut back by 3 bases and J by 6 bases. Germline loops: CDR1 MDHEN, CDR2 SYDVKM. The DNA of the CDR3 is TGTGCCAGCAGTTTCGTGGGACAGGCTGGGGATGGCTACACCTTC. Protein sequence: CASSFVGQAGDGYTF.

The chain couples TRBV15 to TRBJ1-1; 7 bases are shared with TRBD1. The germline CDR1 and CDR2 sequences are LNHNV and YYDKDF (reference sequence). With 0 bases clipped from V and 6 bases from J, the junction kept 7 bases outside the gene matches. The CDR3 loop spans 15 amino acids. The CDR3 loop is CATSRETDRVAEAFF. CDR3 nucleotides: TGTGCCACCAGCAGAGAGACCGACAGGGTCGCTGAAGCTTTCTTT.